What follows is one TCR beta chain and its context. Antigen unknown. This sample was taken from a study of T cell responses to AZD1222 COVID-19 vaccine. Study information: Second-dose intervals of approximately 4 or approximately 12 weeks were pooled. Findings and caveats of the study: Donors, mostly white British, included more females; clonal diversity was possibly underestimated. Sampling that yielded the repertoires occurred only after the peak T cell response.

The CDR3 sequence is 11 residues long. Trimming removed 5 bases from V and 5 bases from J, with 6 bases in between. Germline loops: CDR1 KGHDR, CDR2 SFDVKD. Measured with immunoSEQ multiplex PCR; TCRdb has only the in-frame clones, and not every one. The sample carries around 180,000 clones, roughly nine tenths recorded once. The source material was peripheral blood, sampled on day 0 of AZD1222 vaccination. The TCR was taken from an adult in good health. The chain carries TRBV24-1 and TRBJ2-7; D not resolved. The CDR3 is CATSVGDEQYF. CDR3 nucleotide sequence: TGTGCCACCAGTGTTGGGGACGAGCAGTACTTC.